Given below is one T cell receptor (beta chain) in context. Its antigen is as yet unknown. Investigators performed immunoSEQ version v3.0 at survey level. Method: immunoSEQ multiplex PCR; TCRdb's copy keeps in-frame clones and lacks some. The profile shows more than 45,000 clones, 84% of them singletons. Trimming removed 3 bases at V and 0 bases at J, with 10 bases between. The germline V gene has CDR1 SGHNT and CDR2 YYREEE (reference sequence). CDR3 size: 14 residues. The data were obtained in a study of long-term antiretroviral therapy in people with HIV. Study-wide results and limits: Increased diversity was seen after ART, yet it remained lower than in transplant donor controls. Records did not include ART adherence, viral resistance or therapy changes.

This TCR came from a woman between 18 and 29 years old with HIV. This sample comprised unsorted PBMCs, obtained 0.8 years after starting antiretroviral therapy. This rearrangement joins TRBV5-4 to TRBJ2-7, with TRBD2 as a possible D gene (5 bases). The CDR3 sequence: CASSSDSRSYEQYF. The CDR3 DNA follows: TGTGCCAGCAGCTCGGACTCTCGCTCCTACGAGCAGTACTTC.